These 17 T cell receptor beta chains originate from one sample sequenced in a study of T cell responses to AZD1222 COVID-19 vaccine. Only in-frame clones appear in the TCRdb table, and some are missing; sequencing was by immunoSEQ multiplex PCR. The profile covers 150,000 to 190,000 clones, with 90% appearing a single time and approximately 2% taken by the ten largest. The sequencing used peripheral blood, collected on day 0 of AZD1222 vaccination. These TCRs come from an adult in good health.

The rearrangement joins TRBV2 to TRBJ2-5; 8 nucleotides line up with TRBD1. Trimming removed 1 base from V and 4 bases from J; junction bases left unmatched: 14. Per germline, CDR1 SNHLY and CDR2 FYNNEI. The CDR3 extends over 18 amino acids. The CDR3 DNA reads as TGTGCCAGCAGTGAAGGAGTGGGGTGGACAGGGTTGCTAGAGACCCAGTACTTC. It yields the protein CASSEGVGWTGLLETQYF.

The chain is built from TRBV15 and TRBJ2-5; D not resolved. Germline V gives CDR1 LNHNV, CDR2 YYDKDF (reference sequence). This CDR3 is 15 amino acids long. The V and J ends lost 0 bases and 4 bases respectively, with 12 bases between them. The CDR3 loop reads CATSRDIEVRETQYF. The CDR3 coding sequence is TGTGCCACCAGCAGAGATATTGAGGTCCGAGAGACCCAGTACTTC.

The chain has TRBV19 and TRBJ1-5; D perhaps matches TRBD1 (5 bases). With 8 bases removed from V and 5 bases from J, the gap between germline ends came to 16 bases. There are 14 residues in the CDR3. Germline loops: CDR1 LNHDA, CDR2 SQIVND (reference sequence). The CDR3 sequence: CASCRTGADQPQHF. CDR3 sequence (DNA): TGTGCCAGTTGCCGGACTGGGGCAGATCAGCCCCAGCATTTT.

This chain links TRBV19 with TRBJ2-1; weak D call: TRBD2 (6 bases). This CDR3 is 13 amino acids long. Germline V CDR1 and CDR2: LNHDA, SQIVND (reference sequence). V lost 6 bases and J lost 4, with 10 bases in between. The DNA for the CDR3 is TGTGCCAGTAGCGGCGGGACTTACAATGAGCAGTTCTTC. Its translation: CASSGGTYNEQFF.

The J gene is TRBJ1-1, the V gene TRBV15; D remains unclear. CDR3 length equals 12 residues. Germline V CDR1 and CDR2: LNHNV, YYDKDF (reference sequence). V lost 5 bases and J lost 3, with 7 bases in between. CDR3 in amino acids: CATSRADTEAFF. DNA for the CDR3: TGTGCCACCAGCCGAGCCGACACTGAAGCTTTCTTT.

V usage is TRBV3-1 (or the pseudogene TRBV3-2) and J usage is TRBJ2-1; D may be TRBD2 (6 bases). Trimming took 2 bases from V and 0 from J, leaving 17 bases between them. This CDR3 has 18 residues. The germline V gene has CDR1 LGHDT and CDR2 YNNKEL (reference sequence). CDR3 coding DNA: TGTGCCAGCAGCCAACCGGGCTCGTGGGACTCCTCCTACAATGAGCAGTTCTTC. Protein sequence: CASSQPGSWDSSYNEQFF.

The chain is built from TRBV19 and TRBJ1-2; D call uncertain. The V and J ends lost 6 bases and 2 bases respectively, with 19 bases between them. The CDR3 runs 16 residues. Germline CDR1 is LNHDA and CDR2 is SQIVND (reference sequence). The DNA for the CDR3 is TGTGCCAGTAGATCGGTCCGGGGTTTGTTCAACTATGGCTACACCTTC. Protein sequence: CASRSVRGLFNYGYTF.

CDR3 coding DNA: TGTGCCAGCAGCTTGAGATCAGATACGCAGTATTTT. It codes for CASSLRSDTQYF. The V gene is TRBV5-4, the J gene TRBJ2-3; D remains ambiguous. The germline V gene encodes CDR1 SGHNT and CDR2 YYREEE (reference sequence). V lost 1 base, J lost 4 bases, and 4 bases lay in between. The CDR3 has 12 amino acids.

The chain couples TRBV27 to TRBJ1-1, with 7 nucleotides matching TRBD1. CDR3 size: 16 residues. Germline V CDR1 and CDR2: MNHEY, SMNVEV (reference sequence). Unmatched junction bases numbered 7, after V lost 1 base and J lost 2 bases. The CDR3 DNA reads as TGTGCCAGCAGTTTATTAGTAGACAGGGTAAACACTGAAGCTTTCTTT. It is translated as CASSLLVDRVNTEAFF.

This clone was counted between two and nine times. The rearrangement joins TRBV7-3 to TRBJ1-1; D ambiguous. Trimming took off 1 base at V and 0 bases at J, with 9 bases between the two ends. Germline assignment: CDR1 SGHTA and CDR2 FQGTGA. The CDR3 is made up of 15 amino acids. Here the CDR3 DNA reads TGTGCCAGCAGCTTAAATGGACTCCTGAACACTGAAGCTTTCTTT. As protein: CASSLNGLLNTEAFF.

The gene calls are TRBV9 and TRBJ2-7; D is unclear. Trimming cost V 0 bases and J 6 bases, with 10 bases left between them. The CDR3 covers 13 residues. CDR1 is SGDLS and CDR2 is YYNGEE in the germline V gene. The CDR3 DNA reads TGTGCCAGCAGCGTAGACCCCGGCCTCGAGCAGTACTTC. Its protein is CASSVDPGLEQYF.

The CDR3 protein is CASSLRATNYGYTF. The CDR3 DNA reads TGTGCCAGCAGCTTAAGGGCAACTAACTATGGCTACACCTTC. The chain is built from TRBV7-2 and TRBJ1-2; D call uncertain. Between the trimmed V and J ends, which lost 2 bases and 0 bases, there was a span of 7 bases. There are 14 residues in the CDR3. Germline CDR1 is SGHTA and CDR2 is FQGNSA.

This clone was recorded a few times. The rearrangement uses TRBV7-9 and TRBJ1-5, with 9 bases aligning to TRBD1. V was pared by 5 bases and J by 4 bases, with 12 bases of the junction left unmatched. Germline V gene data show CDR1 as SEHNR and CDR2 as FQNEAQ (reference sequence). The CDR3 covers 17 residues. The CDR3 protein is CASSQTTPGQGNQPQHF. CDR3 nucleotide sequence: TGTGCCAGCAGCCAAACAACTCCGGGACAGGGTAATCAGCCCCAGCATTTT.

This rearrangement joins TRBV2 to TRBJ1-5, with 10 positions matching TRBD1. Per the germline V gene, CDR1 is SNHLY and CDR2 is FYNNEI. There are 15 residues in the CDR3. V shed 4 bases and J 6 bases; nucleotides not matched to a gene: 6. The CDR3 loop reads CASSGDRGSTQPQHF. CDR3 sequence (DNA): TGTGCCAGCAGTGGGGACAGGGGTTCCACTCAGCCCCAGCATTTT.

The chain carries TRBV5-6 and TRBJ2-2; D not certain. Between the trimmed V and J ends, which lost 1 base and 5 bases, there was a span of 18 bases. Per the germline V gene, CDR1 is SGHDT and CDR2 is YYEEEE. The CDR3 is 17 residues long. For the CDR3, the DNA is TGTGCCAGCAGCTTGCCCCCGGGCCCCCTGTCGACCGGGGAGCTGTTTTTT. It is translated as CASSLPPGPLSTGELFF.

J is TRBJ1-1 and V is TRBV2; 12 bases align to TRBD1. The J segment lost 5 bases and the V segment lost 7 bases, leaving 5 bases of the junction unmatched. This CDR3 is built from 14 residues. The germline gives CDR1 SNHLY, CDR2 FYNNEI. The CDR3 is CASNPGQGATEAFF. CDR3 coding DNA: TGTGCCAGCAACCCGGGACAGGGGGCGACTGAAGCTTTCTTT.

The rearrangement joins TRBV7-9 to TRBJ2-1; TRBD1 matches at 8 bases. The CDR3 covers 13 residues. Trimming removed 6 bases from V and 8 bases from J; junction bases left unmatched: 6. CDR1 SEHNR and CDR2 FQNEAQ come from the germline V gene (reference sequence). The CDR3 here is CASSSGGADEQFF. CDR3 nucleotides: TGTGCCAGCAGTTCAGGGGGCGCAGATGAGCAGTTCTTC.